These 7 T cell receptor beta chains originate from one sample sequenced in a study of T cell responses to AZD1222 COVID-19 vaccine. The assay was immunoSEQ multiplex PCR, and TCRdb's table has in-frame clones only and misses some. The sample records 120,000 to 150,000 clones, roughly 86% being singletons. The sample was peripheral blood, taken 28 days after the second dose of the MenACWY control vaccine. These receptors all come from an adult who received the MenACWY meningococcal vaccine as a control.

J is TRBJ2-6 and V is TRBV12-3 or TRBV12-4; D is ambiguous. The CDR3 extends over 11 amino acids. V lost 1 base to trimming and J lost 11 bases, with 3 bases between them. The CDR3 DNA reads as TGTGCCAGCAGTTTAGGGGACGTCCTGACTTTC. It encodes CASSLGDVLTF.

This chain uses TRBV28 with TRBJ1-3, with a tentative D call TRBD1 (6 bases). V gave up 1 base and J gave up 7 bases, with 8 bases separating them. Germline V gene lookup returns CDR1 MDHEN and CDR2 SYDVKM. The CDR3 runs to 13 residues. CDR3 bases: TGTGCCAGCAGTTTATTACAGGGTAACACCATATATTTT. This sequence encodes CASSLLQGNTIYF. Full variable domain (missing parts from reference TRBV28 and TRBJ1-3): DVKVTQSSRYLVKRTGEKVFLECVQDMDHENMFWYRQDPGLGLRLIYFSYDVKMKEKGDIPEGYSVSREKKERFSLILESASTNQTSMYLCASSLLQGNTIYFGEGSWLTVV.

The chain is built from TRBV5-1 and TRBJ1-1, with 7 bases lining up with TRBD1. With V trimmed by 2 bases and J by 2 bases, 9 bases remained unmatched. CDR1 and CDR2 from the germline V gene are SGHRS and YFSETQ. CDR3 length equals 16 residues. The CDR3 reads CASSFVSGTVNTEAFF. The CDR3, as DNA: TGCGCCAGCAGCTTTGTCTCCGGGACAGTTAACACTGAAGCTTTCTTT.

This chain connects TRBV3-1 (or the pseudogene TRBV3-2) to TRBJ1-3, with D hard to call. The CDR3 totals 12 residues. Trimming pared 4 bases from V and 4 bases from J, leaving 5 bases between. Germline values: CDR1 LGHDT, CDR2 YNNKEL (reference sequence). This chain's CDR3 is CASSLTGNTIYF. As DNA, the CDR3 is TGTGCCAGCAGCCTTACCGGAAACACCATATATTTT.

Only a few counts were recorded for this clone. The J gene is TRBJ1-6, the V gene TRBV30; D is perhaps TRBD1 (5 bases). Germline V gene data show CDR1 as GTSNPN and CDR2 as SVGIG (reference sequence). V was pared by 5 bases and J by 9 bases, with 14 bases between. CDR3 length: 13 residues. The CDR3 here is CAWAAAGGSPLHF. The CDR3 nucleotides read TGTGCCTGGGCGGCAGCCGGGGGTTCACCCCTCCACTTT.

This sequence joins TRBV19 and TRBJ1-1; D is ambiguous. Germline lookup yields CDR1 LNHDA and CDR2 SQIVND (reference sequence). The CDR3 runs to 15 residues. Trimming cost V 0 bases and J 4 bases, with 12 bases left between them. The CDR3 loop is CASSIDPAKGTEAFF. The CDR3 bases are TGTGCCAGTAGTATAGATCCGGCCAAAGGCACTGAAGCTTTCTTT.

The chain couples TRBV9 to TRBJ1-5, with 7 bases matching TRBD1. CDR3 length: 14 amino acids. Unmatched junction bases numbered 7, after V lost 3 bases and J lost 7 bases. Germline V gives CDR1 SGDLS, CDR2 YYNGEE. The CDR3: CASSEGAGGQPQHF. As DNA, the CDR3 is TGTGCCAGCAGCGAGGGAGCAGGGGGGCAGCCCCAGCATTTT.